This TCR beta chain was identified during a study of Tregs in tolerant kidney transplant recipients. Overall study results and limits: This study did not directly address biological reproducibility.

Repertoires were generated with immunoSEQ multiplex PCR, while TCRdb's copy carries only in-frame clones and drops some. Counted here are some 15,000 clones, about four fifths occurring once; the ten biggest clones make up more than 1.5%. To note about this clone: Its antigen is undetermined.

The CDR3 totals 15 residues. Per the germline V gene, CDR1 is LNHDA and CDR2 is SQIVND (reference sequence). The J segment lost 7 bases and the V segment lost 7 bases, leaving 10 bases of the junction unmatched. The clonotype comes from a human donor who received a combined kidney and bone marrow transplant. The input for sequencing was Tregs from blood, taken before the transplant. This rearrangement joins TRBV19 to TRBJ2-3, with 11 bases fitting TRBD2. The CDR3: CASMAPSGGLNTQYF. Written as DNA, the CDR3 is TGTGCCAGTATGGCGCCTAGCGGGGGGTTGAATACGCAGTATTTT.